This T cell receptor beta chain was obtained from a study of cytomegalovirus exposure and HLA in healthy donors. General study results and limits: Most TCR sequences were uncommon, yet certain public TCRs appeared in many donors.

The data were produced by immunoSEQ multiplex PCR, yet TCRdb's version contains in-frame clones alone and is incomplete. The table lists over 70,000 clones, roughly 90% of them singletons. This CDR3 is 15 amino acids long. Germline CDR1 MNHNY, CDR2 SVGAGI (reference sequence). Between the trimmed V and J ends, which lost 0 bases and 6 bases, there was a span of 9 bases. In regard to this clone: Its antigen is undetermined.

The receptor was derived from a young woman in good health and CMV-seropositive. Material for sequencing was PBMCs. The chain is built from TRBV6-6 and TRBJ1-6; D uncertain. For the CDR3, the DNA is TGTGCCAGCAGTTACTCCACGACTACTAATTCACCCCTCCACTTT. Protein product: CASSYSTTTNSPLHF.